This is a list of T cell receptor beta chains from one sample in a study of T cells after yellow fever vaccination. TCRdb processed the 5' RACE reads anew with MiXCR; each CDR3 protein has one entry. The sample shows about 240,000 distinct CDR3 sequences, roughly 7.2% of them seen only once. The sequenced sample was CD4+ T cells sorted from PBMCs, obtained 15 days after the yellow fever booster vaccination. The origin of the receptors is a man aged 25-45 years who received the YFV17D yellow fever vaccine. Each CDR3 is given with its conserved first and last residue. A D gene is named only where the DNA matches it firmly. Clone size, where shown, is once, few, many, or a class for clones that have expanded.

clone_size	v_call	d_call	j_call	cdr3_aa	cdr3_nt
few	TRBV7-6	TRBD2	TRBJ2-5	CASSQPGGGQETQYF	TGTGCCAGCAGCCAACCCGGCGGGGGGCAAGAGACCCAGTACTTC
few	TRBV5-1	NA	TRBJ2-7	CASSPGQITYEQYF	TGCGCCAGCAGCCCCGGCCAGATTACCTACGAGCAGTACTTC
few	TRBV7-2	NA	TRBJ2-7	CASSPTSLSSYEQYF	TGTGCCAGCAGCCCGACCTCGCTGAGCTCCTACGAGCAGTACTTC
few	TRBV4-3	TRBD2	TRBJ2-1	CASSQGAGGTYNEQFF	TGCGCCAGCAGCCAAGGAGCGGGAGGTACCTACAATGAGCAGTTCTTC
many	TRBV5-6	NA	TRBJ1-3	CASSQSSGNTIYF	TGTGCCAGCAGCCAGAGCTCTGGAAACACCATATATTTT
NA	TRBV6-1	NA	TRBJ1-2	CASSGGAGTNYGYTF	TGTGCCAGCAGCGGGGGAGCTGGAACTAACTATGGCTACACCTTC
NA	TRBV20-1	NA	TRBJ2-7	CSAAWGVASNEQYF	TGCAGTGCCGCATGGGGTGTTGCCAGCAACGAGCAGTACTTC
NA	TRBV19	TRBD1	TRBJ2-7	CASSRQGEIYEQYF	TGTGCCAGTAGTCGACAGGGGGAAATCTACGAGCAGTACTTC
few	TRBV5-6	TRBD2	TRBJ2-1	CASSSGTSGSVRQFF	TGTGCCAGCAGCTCAGGGACTAGCGGGAGTGTTCGGCAGTTCTTC
many	TRBV3-1	NA	TRBJ2-3	CASSPLDRRTDTQYF	TGTGCCAGCAGCCCACTGGACAGACGCACAGATACGCAGTATTTT
few	TRBV20-1	NA	TRBJ2-7	CSARRGGGLAEQYF	TGCAGTGCTAGAAGGGGGGGAGGCCTGGCCGAGCAGTACTTC
NA	TRBV7-6	NA	TRBJ2-2	CASSPQNVGELFF	TGTGCCAGCAGTCCTCAAAATGTCGGGGAGCTGTTTTTT
few	TRBV27	TRBD2	TRBJ2-1	CASRGEGLGPPGHNEQFF	TGTGCCAGCCGTGGGGAGGGACTAGGCCCCCCTGGCCACAATGAGCAGTTCTTC
NA	TRBV30	NA	TRBJ2-1	CAWSKGGGNDEQFF	TGTGCCTGGAGTAAGGGGGGGGGGAACGATGAGCAGTTCTTC
many	TRBV18	TRBD1	TRBJ2-7	CASSPQTGSEQYF	TGTGCCAGCTCACCGCAGACAGGGAGTGAGCAGTACTTC
few	TRBV20-1	NA	TRBJ2-1	CSAFRTTTYNEQFF	TGCAGTGCTTTCCGGACCACTACATACAATGAGCAGTTCTTC
many	TRBV5-1	NA	TRBJ2-7	CASREPGRYEQYF	TGCGCCAGCAGGGAACCAGGGCGCTACGAGCAGTACTTC
NA	TRBV19	NA	TRBJ2-5	CASSRGTGFKETQYF	TGTGCCAGTAGTCGAGGAACAGGATTTAAAGAGACCCAGTACTTC